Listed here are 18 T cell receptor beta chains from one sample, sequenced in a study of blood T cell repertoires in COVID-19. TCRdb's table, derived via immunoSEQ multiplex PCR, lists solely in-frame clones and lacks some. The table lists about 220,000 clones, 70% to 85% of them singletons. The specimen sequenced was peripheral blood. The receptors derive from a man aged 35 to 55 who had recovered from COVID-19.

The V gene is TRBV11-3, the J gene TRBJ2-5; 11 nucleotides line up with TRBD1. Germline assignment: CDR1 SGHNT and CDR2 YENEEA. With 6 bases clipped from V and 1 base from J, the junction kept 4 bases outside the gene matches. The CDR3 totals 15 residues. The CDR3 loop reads CASREGQGVQETQYF. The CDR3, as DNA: TGTGCCAGCAGAGAGGGACAGGGGGTCCAAGAGACCCAGTACTTC.

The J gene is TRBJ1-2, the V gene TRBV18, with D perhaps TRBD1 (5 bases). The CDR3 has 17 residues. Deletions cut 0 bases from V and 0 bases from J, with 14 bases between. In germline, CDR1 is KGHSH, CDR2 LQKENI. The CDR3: CASSPPGPTPSNYGYTF. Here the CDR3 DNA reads TGTGCCAGCTCACCACCGGGGCCTACCCCATCTAACTATGGCTACACCTTC.

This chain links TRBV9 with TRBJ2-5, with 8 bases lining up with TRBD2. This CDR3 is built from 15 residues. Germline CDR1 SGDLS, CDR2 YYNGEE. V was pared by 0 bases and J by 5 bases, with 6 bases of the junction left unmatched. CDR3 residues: CASSVAGGPGETQYF. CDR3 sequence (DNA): TGTGCCAGCAGCGTAGCGGGGGGGCCGGGTGAGACCCAGTACTTC.

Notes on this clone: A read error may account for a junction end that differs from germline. The CDR3 spells CASSRLAGDYTEQFF. CDR3 bases: TGTGCCAGCAGTCGACTAGCGGGAGATTACACTGAGCAGTTCTTC. The genes are TRBV6-2 or TRBV6-3 and TRBJ2-1, with TRBD2 matching 12 bases. The germline V gene has CDR1 MNHEY and CDR2 SVGEGT. The CDR3 spans 15 residues.

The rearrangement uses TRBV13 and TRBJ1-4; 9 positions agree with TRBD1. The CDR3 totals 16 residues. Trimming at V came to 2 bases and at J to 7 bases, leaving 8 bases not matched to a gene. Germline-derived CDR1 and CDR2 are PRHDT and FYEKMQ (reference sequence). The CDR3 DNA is TGTGCCAGCAGCTTACGACCCGGGACAGGGACTGAAAAACTGTTTTTT. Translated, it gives CASSLRPGTGTEKLFF. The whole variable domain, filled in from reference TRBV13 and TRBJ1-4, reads AAGVIQSPRHLIKEKRETATLKCYPIPRHDTVYWYQQGPGQDPQFLISFYEKMQSDKGSIPDRFSAQQFSDYHSELNMSSLELGDSALYFCASSLRPGTGTEKLFFGSGTQLSVL.

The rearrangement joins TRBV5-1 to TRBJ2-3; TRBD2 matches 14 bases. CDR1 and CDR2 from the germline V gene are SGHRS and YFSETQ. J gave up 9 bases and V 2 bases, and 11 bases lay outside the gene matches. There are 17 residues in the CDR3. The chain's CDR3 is CASSLTPGLAGVRTQYF. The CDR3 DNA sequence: TGCGCCAGCAGCTTAACCCCGGGACTAGCGGGAGTACGCACGCAGTATTTT. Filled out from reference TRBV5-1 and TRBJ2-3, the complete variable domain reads KAGVTQTPRYLIKTRGQQVTLSCSPISGHRSVSWYQQTPGQGLQFLFEYFSETQRNKGNFPGRFSGRQFSNSRSEMNVSTLELGDSALYLCASSLTPGLAGVRTQYFGPGTRLTVL.

CDR3 in DNA: TGTGCCATCAGTGGTGGGACAGGAGGTGTTCACGAGCAGTACTTC. Translating gives CAISGGTGGVHEQYF. The chain carries TRBV10-3 and TRBJ2-7; 8 bases are a match to TRBD1. The CDR3 covers 15 residues. Trimming took 4 bases from V and 5 from J; bases not matched to a gene: 10. The germline CDR1 and CDR2 sequences are ENHRY and SYGVKD.

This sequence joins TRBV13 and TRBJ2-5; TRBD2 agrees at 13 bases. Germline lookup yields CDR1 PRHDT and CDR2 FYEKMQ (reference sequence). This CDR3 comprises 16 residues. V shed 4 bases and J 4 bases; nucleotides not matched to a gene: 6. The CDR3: CASSSQTSGRVETQYF. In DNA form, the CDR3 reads TGTGCCAGCAGCTCACAAACTAGCGGGAGGGTAGAGACCCAGTACTTC.

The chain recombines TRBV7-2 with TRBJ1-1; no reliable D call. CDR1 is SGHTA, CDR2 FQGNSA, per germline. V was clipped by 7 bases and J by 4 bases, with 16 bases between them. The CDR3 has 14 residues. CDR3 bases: TGTGCCAGCACCTACCCTTCATTCGGCACTGAAGCTTTCTTT. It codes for CASTYPSFGTEAFF. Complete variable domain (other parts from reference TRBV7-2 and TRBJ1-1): GAGVSQSPSNKVTEKGKDVELRCDPISGHTALYWYRQSLGQGLEFLIYFQGNSAPDKSGLPSDRFSAERTGGSVSTLTIQRTQQEDSAVYLCASTYPSFGTEAFFGQGTRLTVV.

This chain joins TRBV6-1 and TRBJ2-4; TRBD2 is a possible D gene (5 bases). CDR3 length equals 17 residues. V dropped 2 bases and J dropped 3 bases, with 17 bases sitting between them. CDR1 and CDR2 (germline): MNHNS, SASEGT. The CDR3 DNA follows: TGTGCCAGCAGTGAACTGGTATACACCGAGGGCAAAAACATTCAGTACTTC. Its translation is CASSELVYTEGKNIQYF.

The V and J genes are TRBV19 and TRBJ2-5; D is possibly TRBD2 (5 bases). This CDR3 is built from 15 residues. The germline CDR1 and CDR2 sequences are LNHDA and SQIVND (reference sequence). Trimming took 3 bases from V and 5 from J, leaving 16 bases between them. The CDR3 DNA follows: TGTGCCAGTAGTATTTCCCGGGGAGTGGGTGAGACCCAGTACTTC. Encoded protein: CASSISRGVGETQYF.

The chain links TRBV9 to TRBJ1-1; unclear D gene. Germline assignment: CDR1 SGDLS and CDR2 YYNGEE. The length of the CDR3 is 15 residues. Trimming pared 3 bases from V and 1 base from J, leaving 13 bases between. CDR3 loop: CASSGPSGSNTEAFF. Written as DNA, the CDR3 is TGTGCCAGCAGCGGTCCCTCGGGTTCGAACACTGAAGCTTTCTTT. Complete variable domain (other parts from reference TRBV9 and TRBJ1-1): DSGVTQTPKHLITATGQRVTLRCSPRSGDLSVYWYQQSLDQGLQFLIQYYNGEERAKGNILERFSAQQFPDLHSELNLSSLELGDSALYFCASSGPSGSNTEAFFGQGTRLTVV.

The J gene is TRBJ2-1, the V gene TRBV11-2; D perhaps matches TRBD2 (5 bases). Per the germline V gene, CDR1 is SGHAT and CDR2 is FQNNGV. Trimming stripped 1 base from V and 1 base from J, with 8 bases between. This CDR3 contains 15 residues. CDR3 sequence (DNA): TGTGCCAGCAGCTTAGCGGGAACATCCTACAATGAGCAGTTCTTC. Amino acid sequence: CASSLAGTSYNEQFF.

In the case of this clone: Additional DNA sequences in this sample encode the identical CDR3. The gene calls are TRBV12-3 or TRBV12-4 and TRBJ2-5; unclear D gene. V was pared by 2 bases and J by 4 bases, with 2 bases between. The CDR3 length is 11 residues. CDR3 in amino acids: CASSLRETQYF. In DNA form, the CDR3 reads TGTGCCAGCAGTTTACGAGAGACCCAGTACTTC.

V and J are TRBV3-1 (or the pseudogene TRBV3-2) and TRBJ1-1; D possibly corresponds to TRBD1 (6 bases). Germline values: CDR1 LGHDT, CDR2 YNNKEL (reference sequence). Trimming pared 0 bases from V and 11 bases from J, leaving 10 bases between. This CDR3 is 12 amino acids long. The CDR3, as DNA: TGTGCCAGCAGCCAAGATAGCAGGGGTGCTTTCTTT. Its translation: CASSQDSRGAFF.

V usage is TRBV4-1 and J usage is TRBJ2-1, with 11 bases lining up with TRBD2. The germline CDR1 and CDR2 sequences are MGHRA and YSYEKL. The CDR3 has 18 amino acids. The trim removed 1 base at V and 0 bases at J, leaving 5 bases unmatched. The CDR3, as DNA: TGCGCCAGCAGCCAAGGGACTAGCGGGCCGAGCTCCTACAATGAGCAGTTCTTC. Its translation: CASSQGTSGPSSYNEQFF.

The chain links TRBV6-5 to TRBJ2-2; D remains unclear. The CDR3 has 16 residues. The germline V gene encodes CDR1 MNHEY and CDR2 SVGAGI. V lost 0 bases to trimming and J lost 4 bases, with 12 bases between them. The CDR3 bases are TGTGCCAGCAGTTACTCCCCATTCTTAGTCACCGGGGAGCTGTTTTTT. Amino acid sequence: CASSYSPFLVTGELFF.

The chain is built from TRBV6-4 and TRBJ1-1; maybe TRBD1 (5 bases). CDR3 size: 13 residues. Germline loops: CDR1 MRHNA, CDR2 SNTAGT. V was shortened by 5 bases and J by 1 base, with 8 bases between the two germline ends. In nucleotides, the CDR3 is TGTGCCAGCAGTCAGGGTAGGAACACTGAAGCTTTCTTT. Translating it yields CASSQGRNTEAFF.